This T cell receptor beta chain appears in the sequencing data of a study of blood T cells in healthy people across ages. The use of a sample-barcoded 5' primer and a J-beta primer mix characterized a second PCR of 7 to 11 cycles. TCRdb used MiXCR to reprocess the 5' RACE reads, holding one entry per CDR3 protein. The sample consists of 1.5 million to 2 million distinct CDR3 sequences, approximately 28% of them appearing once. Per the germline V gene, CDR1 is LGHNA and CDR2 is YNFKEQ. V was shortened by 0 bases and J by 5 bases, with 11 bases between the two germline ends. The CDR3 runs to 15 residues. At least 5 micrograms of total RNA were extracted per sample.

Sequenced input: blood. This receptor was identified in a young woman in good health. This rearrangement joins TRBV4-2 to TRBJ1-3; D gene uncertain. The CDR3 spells CASSQDRISRNTIYF. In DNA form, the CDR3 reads TGTGCCAGCAGCCAAGATCGTATTTCCCGAAACACCATATATTTT.